This T cell receptor (beta chain) is drawn from a study of cytomegalovirus exposure and HLA in healthy donors. In the PCR, 60 Vbeta and 13 Jbeta primers were used. TCRdb keeps only in-frame clones here, not all; method: immunoSEQ multiplex PCR. The table has 130,000 or so clones, around 73% seen once. Germline loops: CDR1 SGHRS, CDR2 YFSETQ. There are 16 residues in the CDR3. V shed 3 bases and J 4 bases; nucleotides not matched to a gene: 9. This clone appeared once. Its specificity is unknown. Each of the donors was a healthy bone marrow donor. Study-wide results and limits: Most TCRs appeared rarely, but some public TCRs recurred in many donors. TCR beta V- and J-gene trimming, according to a later analysis, was linked to a missense DCLRE1C variant.

The J gene is TRBJ1-3, the V gene TRBV5-1; 8 positions agree with TRBD1. This TCR was sampled from a female donor in good health and CMV-seronegative. Specimen: PBMCs. DNA of the CDR3: TGCGCCAGCAGCTCCAATCCGGACAGGGTCGGAAACACCATATATTTT. It codes for CASSSNPDRVGNTIYF.